One sample yielded the 18 T cell receptor beta chains listed below, sequenced in a study of blood T cell repertoires in COVID-19 (dated by TCRdb to the early 2020s). Libraries were built with the immunoSEQ multiplex PCR assay. The table was pulled from immuneACCESS by TCRdb, which kept in-frame rearrangements only. Such tables lose some clones; where checked, under half of the loss comes from unresolved V genes, and the rest has no known cause. For this sample the table gives more than 85,000 clones, of which about nine tenths were detected only once. The ten most abundant clones make up around 1.1% of the sample. Sequencing was done on a sample of peripheral blood. Receptors were obtained from a human donor in a cohort sampled during active COVID-19.

This sequence joins TRBV27 and TRBJ2-2, with a weak D call TRBD1 (6 bases). Trimming cost V 3 bases and J 0 bases, with 11 bases left between them. Germline-derived CDR1 and CDR2 are MNHEY and SMNVEV (reference sequence). The CDR3 spans 16 residues. The CDR3 DNA sequence: TGTGCCAGCAGTTTCGACAGGACCCCGAACACCGGGGAGCTGTTTTTT. This encodes CASSFDRTPNTGELFF.

The chain recombines TRBV5-4 with TRBJ1-4; D is ambiguous. The ends were cut back, 4 bases at V and 5 bases at J, with 9 bases in the middle. Germline-derived CDR1 and CDR2 are SGHNT and YYREEE (reference sequence). The CDR3 runs to 13 residues. For the CDR3, the DNA is TGTGCCAGCAGCCCAGAGCGGAATGAAAAACTGTTTTTT. The encoded protein is CASSPERNEKLFF.

This chain uses TRBV10-3 with TRBJ1-2, with no clear D. The CDR3 is 17 residues long. The V and J ends lost 3 bases and 4 bases respectively, with 21 bases between them. Germline V gives CDR1 ENHRY, CDR2 SYGVKD. The CDR3 sequence: CAISEPWSSRDLYGYTF. The CDR3 DNA reads TGTGCCATCAGTGAACCCTGGTCGAGCCGGGATCTCTATGGCTACACCTTC.

The rearrangement links TRBV5-1 to TRBJ2-7; TRBD2 matches 9 bases. The CDR3 length is 15 residues. Germline loops: CDR1 SGHRS, CDR2 YFSETQ. J was trimmed by 5 bases and V by 0 bases; bases with no gene match: 6. CDR3 amino acids: CASSLGSGGYHEQYF. The CDR3 bases are TGCGCCAGCAGCTTGGGTAGCGGGGGTTACCACGAGCAGTACTTC.

This chain links TRBV6-6 with TRBJ2-7, with D possibly being TRBD1 (6 bases). CDR1 and CDR2 (germline): MNHNY, SVGAGI (reference sequence). This CDR3 is built from 16 residues. V was cut by 5 bases and J by 0 bases, with 17 bases left in between. The CDR3 DNA is TGTGCCAGCAGTAATTTTATCAGGGGCGGCTCCTACGAGCAGTACTTC. Protein sequence: CASSNFIRGGSYEQYF.

The V gene is TRBV5-1, the J gene TRBJ2-1; TRBD2 matches 7 bases. V shed 5 bases, J shed 2 bases, and the junction held 4 bases outside the gene matches. Germline CDR1 is SGHRS and CDR2 is YFSETQ. This CDR3 is built from 14 residues. CDR3 in DNA: TGCGCCAGCAGGGGCGGGAGTACCTACAATGAGCAGTTCTTC. Encoded protein: CASRGGSTYNEQFF.

V usage is TRBV7-3 and J usage is TRBJ1-2, with TRBD1 identical over 7 bases. V lost 6 bases, J lost 5 bases, and 9 bases stayed unmatched. The CDR3 runs 14 residues. Looked up from germline, CDR1 is SGHTA and CDR2 is FQGTGA. CDR3 sequence reads: CASSPGTVPYGYTF. The CDR3 nucleotides are TGTGCCAGCAGTCCTGGGACAGTCCCGTATGGCTACACCTTC.

The chain links TRBV29-1 to TRBJ1-2, with 9 bases matching TRBD1. V lost 4 bases, J lost 3 bases, and 9 bases stayed unmatched. The CDR3 consists of 15 residues. Germline V gene lookup returns CDR1 SQVTM and CDR2 ANQGSEA. In nucleotides, the CDR3 is TGCAGCGTTGCGGGACAGGGTCCCTTCCACTATGGCTACACCTTC. Encoded protein: CSVAGQGPFHYGYTF.

This chain uses TRBV27 with TRBJ1-2; possibly TRBD1 for D (5 bases). CDR3 length: 15 amino acids. The V gene's germline CDR1 is MNHEY and CDR2 SMNVEV (reference sequence). V dropped 4 bases and J dropped 7 bases, with 19 bases sitting between them. The CDR3 bases are TGTGCCAGCAGTTCCCCCCAAAAGGGGATATCTGGCTACACCTTC. Protein: CASSSPQKGISGYTF.

This chain uses TRBV18 with TRBJ1-4; maybe TRBD1 (5 bases). The ends were cut back, 3 bases at V and 7 bases at J, with 12 bases in the middle. The CDR3 has 14 amino acids. The germline V gene has CDR1 KGHSH and CDR2 LQKENI. This chain's CDR3 is CASSPYGTPEKLFF. CDR3 DNA: TGTGCCAGCTCACCCTACGGGACTCCTGAAAAACTGTTTTTT.

The chain carries TRBV6-5 and TRBJ2-2, with D possibly being TRBD1 (5 bases). Germline loops: CDR1 MNHEY, CDR2 SVGAGI. With 1 base removed from V and 1 base from J, the gap between germline ends came to 7 bases. This CDR3 has 15 amino acids. The CDR3 DNA reads TGTGCCAGCAGTTACTTCCAGGGGAACACCGGGGAGCTGTTTTTT. Its protein product is CASSYFQGNTGELFF.

Regarding this clone: The limits of the CDR3 on the DNA are not certain, so only TCRdb's listed CDR3 is given. V and J are TRBV21-1 and TRBJ1-2. TRBV21-1 corresponds to a pseudogene. The CDR3 spans 14 residues, counting both ends. CDR3 residues: CASIKWGGGSGYTF.

This chain links TRBV21-1 with TRBJ1-2; the D segment call TRBD1 is taken from the table without a DNA check. TRBV21-1 is a known pseudogene. The CDR3 extends over 17 amino acids. Here the CDR3 DNA reads TGTGCCAGCAGAGAAAAACAGGACAGGGGGCGCGGGGATGGCTACACCTTC. Translation: CASREKQDRGRGDGYTF.

With regard to this clone: Other DNA sequences in this specimen translate into the identical CDR3. The gene calls are TRBV11-3 and TRBJ1-1; 10 bases agree with TRBD1. Germline CDR1 reads SGHNT; CDR2 reads YENEEA. This CDR3 region has 12 residues. With 5 bases clipped from V and 11 bases from J, the junction kept 5 bases outside the gene matches. The CDR3 sequence: CASSLDRGRAFF. DNA of the CDR3: TGTGCCAGCAGCCTGGACAGGGGGAGGGCTTTCTTT. Using reference TRBV11-3 and TRBJ1-1 for the parts outside the CDR3, the full variable domain is EAGVVQSPRYKIIEKKQPVAFWCNPISGHNTLYWYLQNLGQGPELLIRYENEEAVDDSQLPKDRFSAERLKGVDSTLKIQPAELGDSAVYLCASSLDRGRAFFGQGTRLTVV.

This clone was found a few times. The chain recombines TRBV18 with TRBJ1-6; D possibly corresponds to TRBD1 (6 bases). Germline-derived CDR1 and CDR2 are KGHSH and LQKENI. V lost 6 bases and J lost 4, with 10 bases in between. The CDR3 is 14 amino acids. CDR3 sequence (DNA): TGTGCCAGCTCCCAGGGGCTATATAATTCACCCCTCCACTTT. As protein: CASSQGLYNSPLHF.

The chain has TRBV7-2 and TRBJ1-5; D perhaps matches TRBD1 (5 bases). Germline CDR1 SGHTA, CDR2 FQGNSA. This CDR3 has 15 amino acids. V lost 2 bases to trimming and J lost 0 bases, with 8 bases between them. The CDR3 coding sequence is TGTGCCAGCAGCTTACAGGGCCATAGCAATCAGCCCCAGCATTTT. Protein: CASSLQGHSNQPQHF. The complete variable domain, with remaining parts taken from reference TRBV7-2 and TRBJ1-5, reads GAGVSQSPSNKVTEKGKDVELRCDPISGHTALYWYRQSLGQGLEFLIYFQGNSAPDKSGLPSDRFSAERTGGSVSTLTIQRTQQEDSAVYLCASSLQGHSNQPQHFGDGTRLSIL.

The chain links TRBV4-3 to TRBJ1-5; 7 bases align to TRBD1. The CDR3 runs 16 residues. Germline CDR1 reads LGHNA; CDR2 reads YSLEER. The junction had 6 bases not matched to a gene; V was cut back by 0 bases and J by 4 bases. For the CDR3, the DNA is TGCGCCAGCAGCCAAGAAGCAGGGGGATATAATCAGCCCCAGCATTTT. Its translation: CASSQEAGGYNQPQHF.

This chain links TRBV6-1 with TRBJ1-1; maybe TRBD1 (5 bases). Germline V gives CDR1 MNHNS, CDR2 SASEGT. The CDR3 has 16 residues. V was clipped by 4 bases and J by 1 base, with 16 bases between them. As DNA, the CDR3 is TGTGCCAGCAGTGCTGGTGGGGGGTTGGGGAACACTGAAGCTTTCTTT. Translated: CASSAGGGLGNTEAFF.